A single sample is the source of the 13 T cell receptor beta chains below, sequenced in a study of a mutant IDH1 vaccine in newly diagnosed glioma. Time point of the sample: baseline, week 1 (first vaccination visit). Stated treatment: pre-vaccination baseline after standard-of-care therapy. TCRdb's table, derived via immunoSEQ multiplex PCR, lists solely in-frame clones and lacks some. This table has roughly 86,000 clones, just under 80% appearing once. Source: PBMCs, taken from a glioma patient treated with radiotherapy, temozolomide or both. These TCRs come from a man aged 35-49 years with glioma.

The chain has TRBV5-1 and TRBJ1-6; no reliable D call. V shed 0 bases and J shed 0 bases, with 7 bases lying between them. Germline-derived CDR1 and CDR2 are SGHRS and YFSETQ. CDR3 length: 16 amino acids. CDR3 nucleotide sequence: TGCGCCAGCAGCTTGGAGACCAGCTCCTATAATTCACCCCTCCACTTT. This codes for CASSLETSSYNSPLHF.

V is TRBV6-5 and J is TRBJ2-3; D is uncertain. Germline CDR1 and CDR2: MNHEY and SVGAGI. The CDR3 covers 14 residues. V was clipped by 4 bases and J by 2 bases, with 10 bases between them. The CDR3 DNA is TGTGCCAGCAGTTCACCAGGCTACACAGATACGCAGTATTTT. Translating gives CASSSPGYTDTQYF.

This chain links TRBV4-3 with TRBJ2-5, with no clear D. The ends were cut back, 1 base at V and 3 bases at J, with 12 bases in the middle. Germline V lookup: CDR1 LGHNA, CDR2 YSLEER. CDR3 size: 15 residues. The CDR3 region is CASSQVWAAEETQYF. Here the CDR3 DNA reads TGCGCCAGCAGCCAAGTTTGGGCAGCCGAAGAGACCCAGTACTTC.

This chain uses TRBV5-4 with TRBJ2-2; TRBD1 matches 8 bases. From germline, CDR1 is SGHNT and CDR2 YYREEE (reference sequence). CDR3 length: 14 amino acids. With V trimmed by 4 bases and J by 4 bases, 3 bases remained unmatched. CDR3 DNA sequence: TGTGCCAGCAGCCAGGGGGCGCGCACCGGGGAGCTGTTTTTT. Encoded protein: CASSQGARTGELFF.

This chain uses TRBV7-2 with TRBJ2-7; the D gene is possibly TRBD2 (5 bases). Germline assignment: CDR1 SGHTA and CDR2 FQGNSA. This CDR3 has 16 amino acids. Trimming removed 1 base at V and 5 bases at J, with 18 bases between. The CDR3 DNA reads TGTGCCAGCAGCTTAGGCGGGCGCGGTGGGGTGGACGAGCAGTACTTC. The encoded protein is CASSLGGRGGVDEQYF.

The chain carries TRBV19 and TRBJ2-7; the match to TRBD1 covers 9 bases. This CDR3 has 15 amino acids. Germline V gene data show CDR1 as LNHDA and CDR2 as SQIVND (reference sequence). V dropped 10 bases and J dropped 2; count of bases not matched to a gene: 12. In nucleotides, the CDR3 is TGTGCCACCGGGACAGGGACACTGGGTACCTACGAGCAGTACTTC. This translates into CATGTGTLGTYEQYF.

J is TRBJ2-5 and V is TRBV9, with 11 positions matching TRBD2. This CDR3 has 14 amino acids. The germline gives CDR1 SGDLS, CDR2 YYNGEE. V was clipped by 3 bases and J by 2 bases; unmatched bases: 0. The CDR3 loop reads CASSGTSGQETQYF. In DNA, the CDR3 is TGTGCCAGCAGCGGGACTAGCGGGCAAGAGACCCAGTACTTC. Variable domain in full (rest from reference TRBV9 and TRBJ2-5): DSGVTQTPKHLITATGQRVTLRCSPRSGDLSVYWYQQSLDQGLQFLIQYYNGEERAKGNILERFSAQQFPDLHSELNLSSLELGDSALYFCASSGTSGQETQYFGPGTRLLVL.

CDR3 in amino acids: CASSLEAGSYNEQFF. The CDR3 coding sequence is TGTGCCAGCAGCTTAGAAGCGGGGAGCTACAATGAGCAGTTCTTC. The chain carries TRBV11-2 and TRBJ2-1; 7 positions agree with TRBD2. After removal of 0 bases from V and 3 bases from J, the junction contained 2 bases not matched to a gene. Germline-derived CDR1 and CDR2 are SGHAT and FQNNGV. CDR3 size: 15 residues.

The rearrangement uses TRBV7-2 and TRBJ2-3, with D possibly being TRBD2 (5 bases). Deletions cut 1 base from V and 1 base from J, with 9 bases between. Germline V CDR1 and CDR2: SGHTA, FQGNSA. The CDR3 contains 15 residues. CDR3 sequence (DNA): TGTGCCAGCAGCTTAGATTTAGCGCGCACAGATACGCAGTATTTT. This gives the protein CASSLDLARTDTQYF.

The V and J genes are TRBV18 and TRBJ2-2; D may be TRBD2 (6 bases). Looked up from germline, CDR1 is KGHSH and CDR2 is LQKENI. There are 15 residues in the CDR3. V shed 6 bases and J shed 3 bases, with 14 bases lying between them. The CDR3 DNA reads TGTGCCAGCTCCCCCCCCGGAGGGGACACCGGGGAGCTGTTTTTT. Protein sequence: CASSPPGGDTGELFF.

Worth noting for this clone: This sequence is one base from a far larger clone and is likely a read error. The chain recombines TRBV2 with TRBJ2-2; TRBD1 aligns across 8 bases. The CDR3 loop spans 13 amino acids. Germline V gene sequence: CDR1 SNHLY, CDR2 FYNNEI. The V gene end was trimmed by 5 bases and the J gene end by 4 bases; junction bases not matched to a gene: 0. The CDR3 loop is CASSTGGTGELFF. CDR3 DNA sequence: TGTGCCAGCAGTACAGGGGGCACCGGGGAGCTGTTTTTT.

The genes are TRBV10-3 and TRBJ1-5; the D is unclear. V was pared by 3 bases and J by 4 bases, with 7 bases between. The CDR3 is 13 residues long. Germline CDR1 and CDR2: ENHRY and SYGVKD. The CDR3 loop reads CAISEAGNQPQHF. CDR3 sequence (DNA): TGTGCCATCAGTGAAGCGGGGAATCAGCCCCAGCATTTT.

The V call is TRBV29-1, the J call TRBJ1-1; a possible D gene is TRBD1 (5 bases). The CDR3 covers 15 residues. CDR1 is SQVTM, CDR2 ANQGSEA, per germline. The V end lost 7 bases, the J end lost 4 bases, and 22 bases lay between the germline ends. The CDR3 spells CSGSRGPRGGTEAFF. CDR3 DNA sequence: TGCAGCGGCAGTAGAGGGCCCCGGGGGGGCACTGAAGCTTTCTTT.